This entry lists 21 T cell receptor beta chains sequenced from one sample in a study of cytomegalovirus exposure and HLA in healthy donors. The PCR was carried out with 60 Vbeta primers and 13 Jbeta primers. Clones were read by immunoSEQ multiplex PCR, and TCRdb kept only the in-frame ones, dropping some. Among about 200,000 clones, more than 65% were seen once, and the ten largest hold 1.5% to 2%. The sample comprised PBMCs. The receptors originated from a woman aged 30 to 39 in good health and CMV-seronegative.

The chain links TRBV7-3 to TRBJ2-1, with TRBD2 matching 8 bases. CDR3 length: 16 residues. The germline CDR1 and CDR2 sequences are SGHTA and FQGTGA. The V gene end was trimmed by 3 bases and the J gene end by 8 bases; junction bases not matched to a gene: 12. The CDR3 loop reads CASSFNPTSAVDEQFF. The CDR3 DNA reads TGTGCCAGCAGCTTTAACCCGACTAGCGCAGTGGATGAGCAGTTCTTC.

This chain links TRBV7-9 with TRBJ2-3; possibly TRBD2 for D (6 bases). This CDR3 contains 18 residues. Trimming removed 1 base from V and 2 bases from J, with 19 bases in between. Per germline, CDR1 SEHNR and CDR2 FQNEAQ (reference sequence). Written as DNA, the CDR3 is TGTGCCAGCAGCTTAGTTCCGGGGGAGAGGGTCGACACAGATACGCAGTATTTT. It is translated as CASSLVPGERVDTDTQYF. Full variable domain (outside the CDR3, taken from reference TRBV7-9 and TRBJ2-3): DTGVSQNPRHKITKRGQNVTFRCDPISEHNRLYWYRQTLGQGPEFLTYFQNEAQLEKSRLLSDRFSAERPKGSFSTLEIQRTEQGDSAMYLCASSLVPGERVDTDTQYFGPGTRLTVL.

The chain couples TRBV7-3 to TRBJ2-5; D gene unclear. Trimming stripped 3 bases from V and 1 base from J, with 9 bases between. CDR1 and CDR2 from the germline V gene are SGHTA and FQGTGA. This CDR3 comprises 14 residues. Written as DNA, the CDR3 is TGTGCCAGCAGCTTTGACATCAGCCAAGAGACCCAGTACTTC. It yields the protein CASSFDISQETQYF.

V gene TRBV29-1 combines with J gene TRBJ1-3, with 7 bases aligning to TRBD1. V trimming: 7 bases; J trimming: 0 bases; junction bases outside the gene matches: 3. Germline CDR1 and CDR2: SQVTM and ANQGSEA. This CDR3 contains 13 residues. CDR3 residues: CSAGDSSGNTIYF. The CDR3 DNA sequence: TGCAGCGCCGGGGACAGCTCTGGAAACACCATATATTTT.

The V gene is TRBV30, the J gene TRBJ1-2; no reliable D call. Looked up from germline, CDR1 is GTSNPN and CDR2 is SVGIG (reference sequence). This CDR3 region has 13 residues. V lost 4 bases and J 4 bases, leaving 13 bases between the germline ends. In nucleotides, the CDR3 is TGTGCCTGGACCCGGGGTCAGATCTATGGCTACACCTTC. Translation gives CAWTRGQIYGYTF. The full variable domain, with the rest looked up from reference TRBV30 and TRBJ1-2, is SQTIHQWPATLVQPVGSPLSLECTVEGTSNPNLYWYRQAAGRGLQLLFYSVGIGQISSEVPQNLSASRPQDRQFILSSKKLLLSDSGFYLCAWTRGQIYGYTFGSGTRLTVV.

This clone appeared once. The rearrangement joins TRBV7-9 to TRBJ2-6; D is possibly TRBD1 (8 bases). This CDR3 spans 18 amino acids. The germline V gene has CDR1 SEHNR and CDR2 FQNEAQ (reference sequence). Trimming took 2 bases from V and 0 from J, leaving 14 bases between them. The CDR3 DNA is TGTGCCAGCAGCTTAAGTACAGGGGGGGGCTCTGGGGCCAACGTCCTGACTTTC. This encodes CASSLSTGGGSGANVLTF.

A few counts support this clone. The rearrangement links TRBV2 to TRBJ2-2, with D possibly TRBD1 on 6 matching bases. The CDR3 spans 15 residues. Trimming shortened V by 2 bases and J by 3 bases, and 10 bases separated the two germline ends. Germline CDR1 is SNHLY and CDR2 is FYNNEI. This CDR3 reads CASSERQADTGELFF. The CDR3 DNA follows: TGTGCCAGCAGTGAAAGACAGGCGGACACCGGGGAGCTGTTTTTT.

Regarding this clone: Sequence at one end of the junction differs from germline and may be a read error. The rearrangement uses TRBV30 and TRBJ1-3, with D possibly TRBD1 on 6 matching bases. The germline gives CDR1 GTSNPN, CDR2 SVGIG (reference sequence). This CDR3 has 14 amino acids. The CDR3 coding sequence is TGTGCCTGGAATACAGGGAACGCTGGAAACACCACATATTTT. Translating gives CAWNTGNAGNTTYF. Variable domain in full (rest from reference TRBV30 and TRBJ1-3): SQTIHQWPATLVQPVGSPLSLECTVEGTSNPNLYWYRQAAGRGLQLLFYSVGIGQISSEVPQNLSASRPQDRQFILSSKKLLLSDSGFYLCAWNTGNAGNTTYFGEGSWLTVV.

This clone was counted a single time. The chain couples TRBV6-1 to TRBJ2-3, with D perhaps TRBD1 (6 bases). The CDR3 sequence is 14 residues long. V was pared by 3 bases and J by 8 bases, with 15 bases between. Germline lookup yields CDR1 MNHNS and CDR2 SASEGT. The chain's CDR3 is CASSDLGAVGTQYF. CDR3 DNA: TGTGCCAGCAGTGACCTGGGGGCCGTCGGTACGCAGTATTTT.

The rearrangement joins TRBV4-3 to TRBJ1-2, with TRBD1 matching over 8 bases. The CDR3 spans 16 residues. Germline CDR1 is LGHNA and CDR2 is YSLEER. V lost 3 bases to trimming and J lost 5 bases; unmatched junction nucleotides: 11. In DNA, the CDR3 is TGCGCCAGCAGCCACAGTGACTTAGGACAGGGATATGGCTACACCTTC. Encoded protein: CASSHSDLGQGYGYTF.

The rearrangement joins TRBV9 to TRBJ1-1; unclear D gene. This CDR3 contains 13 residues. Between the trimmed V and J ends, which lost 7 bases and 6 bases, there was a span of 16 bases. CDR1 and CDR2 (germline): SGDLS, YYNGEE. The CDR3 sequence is CASGSLREAEAFF. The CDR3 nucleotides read TGTGCCAGCGGAAGCTTAAGGGAGGCTGAAGCTTTCTTT.

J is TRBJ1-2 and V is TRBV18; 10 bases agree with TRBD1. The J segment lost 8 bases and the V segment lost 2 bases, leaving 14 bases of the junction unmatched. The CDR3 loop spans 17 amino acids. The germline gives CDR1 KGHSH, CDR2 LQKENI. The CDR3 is CASSPIAGTGDFSGYTF. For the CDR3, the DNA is TGTGCCAGCTCACCAATAGCCGGGACAGGGGATTTCAGCGGCTACACCTTC.

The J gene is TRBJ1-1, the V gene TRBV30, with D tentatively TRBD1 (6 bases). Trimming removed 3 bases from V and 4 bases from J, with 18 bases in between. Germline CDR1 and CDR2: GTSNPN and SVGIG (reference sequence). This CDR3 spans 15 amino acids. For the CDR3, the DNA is TGTGCCTGGAGCGACAGGTTAACTTTACTCACTGAAGCTTTCTTT. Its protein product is CAWSDRLTLLTEAFF.

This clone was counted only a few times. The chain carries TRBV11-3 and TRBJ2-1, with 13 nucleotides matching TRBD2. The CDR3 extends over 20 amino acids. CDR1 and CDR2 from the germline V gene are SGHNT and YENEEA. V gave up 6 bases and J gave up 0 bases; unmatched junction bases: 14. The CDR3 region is CASRPPTSGGQITSYNEQFF. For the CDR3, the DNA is TGTGCCAGCAGACCCCCGACTAGCGGGGGGCAAATAACCTCCTACAATGAGCAGTTCTTC. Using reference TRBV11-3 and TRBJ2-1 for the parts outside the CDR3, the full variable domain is EAGVVQSPRYKIIEKKQPVAFWCNPISGHNTLYWYLQNLGQGPELLIRYENEEAVDDSQLPKDRFSAERLKGVDSTLKIQPAELGDSAVYLCASRPPTSGGQITSYNEQFFGPGTRLTVL.

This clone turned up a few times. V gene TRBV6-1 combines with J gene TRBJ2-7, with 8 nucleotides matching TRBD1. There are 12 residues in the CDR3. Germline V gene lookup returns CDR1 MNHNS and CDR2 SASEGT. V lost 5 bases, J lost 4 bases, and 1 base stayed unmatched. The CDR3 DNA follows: TGTGCCAGCAGTCGACAGGGGTACGAGCAGTACTTC. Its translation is CASSRQGYEQYF.

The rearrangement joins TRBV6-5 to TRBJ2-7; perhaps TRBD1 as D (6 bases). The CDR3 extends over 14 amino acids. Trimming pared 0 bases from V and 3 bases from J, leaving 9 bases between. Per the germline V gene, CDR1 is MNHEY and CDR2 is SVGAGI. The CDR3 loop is CASSYSPRGYEQYF. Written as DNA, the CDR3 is TGTGCCAGCAGTTACTCCCCCAGGGGCTACGAGCAGTACTTC.

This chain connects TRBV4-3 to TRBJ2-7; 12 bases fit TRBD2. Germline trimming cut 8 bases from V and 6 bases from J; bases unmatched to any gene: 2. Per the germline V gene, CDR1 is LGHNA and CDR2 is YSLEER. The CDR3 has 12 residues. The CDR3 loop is CASGLAGSEQYF. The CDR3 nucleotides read TGCGCCAGCGGACTAGCGGGATCCGAGCAGTACTTC.

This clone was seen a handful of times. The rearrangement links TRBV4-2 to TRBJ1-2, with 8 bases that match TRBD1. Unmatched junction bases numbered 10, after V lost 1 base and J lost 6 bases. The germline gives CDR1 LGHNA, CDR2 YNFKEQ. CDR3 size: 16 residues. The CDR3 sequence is CASSQASRGRGNGYTF. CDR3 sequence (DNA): TGTGCCAGCAGCCAAGCCTCCAGGGGGCGCGGGAATGGCTACACCTTC.

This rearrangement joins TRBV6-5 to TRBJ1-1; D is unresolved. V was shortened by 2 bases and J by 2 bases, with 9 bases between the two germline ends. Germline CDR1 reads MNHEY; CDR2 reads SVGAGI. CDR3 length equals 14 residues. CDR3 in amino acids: CASSYHRENTEAFF. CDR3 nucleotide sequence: TGTGCCAGCAGTTACCATCGGGAAAACACTGAAGCTTTCTTT.

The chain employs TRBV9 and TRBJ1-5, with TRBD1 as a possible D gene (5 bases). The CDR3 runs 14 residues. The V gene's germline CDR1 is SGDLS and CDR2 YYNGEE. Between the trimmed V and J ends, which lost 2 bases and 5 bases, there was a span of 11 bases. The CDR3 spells CASSVDFRDQPQHF. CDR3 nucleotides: TGTGCCAGCAGCGTGGATTTCAGGGATCAGCCCCAGCATTTT. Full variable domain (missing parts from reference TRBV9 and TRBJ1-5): DSGVTQTPKHLITATGQRVTLRCSPRSGDLSVYWYQQSLDQGLQFLIQYYNGEERAKGNILERFSAQQFPDLHSELNLSSLELGDSALYFCASSVDFRDQPQHFGDGTRLSIL.

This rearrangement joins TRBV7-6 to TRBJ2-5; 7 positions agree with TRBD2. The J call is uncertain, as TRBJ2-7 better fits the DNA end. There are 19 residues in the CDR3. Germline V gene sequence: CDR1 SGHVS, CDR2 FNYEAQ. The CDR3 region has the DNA TGTGCCAGCAGCTTAGCGCCTCCCCGGCTAGCGGTCAGCTCCTACGAGCAGTACTTC. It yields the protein CASSLAPPRLAVSSYEQYF.